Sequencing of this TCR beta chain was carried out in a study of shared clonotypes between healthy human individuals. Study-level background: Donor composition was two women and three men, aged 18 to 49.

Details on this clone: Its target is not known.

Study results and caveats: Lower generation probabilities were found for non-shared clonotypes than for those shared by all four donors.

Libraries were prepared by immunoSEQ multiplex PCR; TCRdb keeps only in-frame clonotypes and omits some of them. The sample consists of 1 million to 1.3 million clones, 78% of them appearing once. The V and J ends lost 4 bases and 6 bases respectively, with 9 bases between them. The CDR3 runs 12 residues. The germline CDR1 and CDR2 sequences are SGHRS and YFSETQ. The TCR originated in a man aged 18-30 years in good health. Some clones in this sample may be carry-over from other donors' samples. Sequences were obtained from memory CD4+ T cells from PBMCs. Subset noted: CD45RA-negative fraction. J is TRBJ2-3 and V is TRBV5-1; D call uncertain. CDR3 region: CASSHKADTQYF. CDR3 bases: TGCGCCAGCAGCCACAAGGCGGATACGCAGTATTTT.